This T cell receptor (beta chain) was sequenced in a study of CD8+ T cells in alopecia areata. To note about this clone: Its antigen is not identified.

Treatment noted: oral pan-JAK inhibitor, 5-10 mg twice daily. TCR sequencing used cDNA made by reverse transcription of extracted RNA. The data were produced by immunoSEQ multiplex PCR, yet TCRdb's version contains in-frame clones alone and is incomplete. Found here are 200,000 to 250,000 clones, about three fifths of them singletons; the top ten hold 1.6%. Study-level results: A single nonresponder leaves the baseline CD8+ expansion link to response uncertain.

The sample here was CD4+ T cells sorted from blood, taken at week 4, from a patient treated with tofacitinib. The TCR comes from a human donor with alopecia areata.

Here the CDR3 DNA reads TGTGCCAGCTCACCACGCCCCTCAGGGGGCAGGGGGCAAGTATACAATGAGCAGTTCTTC. Amino acids: CASSPRPSGGRGQVYNEQFF. This chain links TRBV18 with TRBJ2-1; 8 nucleotides line up with TRBD1. V was pared by 1 base and J by 4 bases, with 18 bases of the junction left unmatched. Germline CDR1 and CDR2: KGHSH and LQKENI. This CDR3 comprises 20 residues.